This record concerns one T cell receptor (beta chain) sequence. As yet, its antigen is unknown. The entry originates in a study of cytomegalovirus exposure and HLA in healthy donors. Whole-study context: Previous work identified roughly 120 million unique TCR beta sequences from about 179 million T cells.

Primers for the PCR totalled 60 Vbeta and 13 Jbeta. The table came from immunoSEQ multiplex PCR; TCRdb's copy has only in-frame clones and leaves some out. Of 180,000 or so clones listed, 82% are singletons. Broader study findings: In an earlier analysis, in several hundred donors, most V segments appeared productive either ~87% or ~30% of the time.

This TCR was sampled from a woman between 45 and 65 years old in good health and CMV-seropositive. The sequenced material came from PBMCs.

CDR3: CASSLTGVGAFF. DNA for the CDR3: TGTGCCAGCAGCCTTACAGGGGTGGGAGCTTTCTTT. V is TRBV5-4 and J is TRBJ1-1; the match to TRBD1 covers 7 bases. The V gene end was trimmed by 4 bases and the J gene end by 10 bases; junction bases not matched to a gene: 7. Germline CDR1 and CDR2: SGHNT and YYREEE (reference sequence). The CDR3 spans 12 residues.